The 24 T cell receptor beta chains in this list originate from one sample, sequenced in a study of blood T cells in healthy people across ages. The second PCR ran about 6 to 12 cycles with a sample-barcoded 5' primer and J-beta primers. TCRdb reprocessed the 5' RACE reads via MiXCR and lists one record per CDR3 protein. The sample lists about 730,000 distinct CDR3 sequences; around 46% were seen once. The sequencing input was blood. These receptors were collected from a woman between 55 and 75 years old in good health.

The genes are TRBV6-6 and TRBJ1-5; D gene unclear. Between the trimmed V and J ends, which lost 3 bases and 13 bases, there was a span of 10 bases. CDR1 and CDR2 (germline): MNHNY, SVGAGI (reference sequence). The CDR3 consists of 11 residues. The CDR3 DNA is TGTGCCAGCAGTTATATGGCCGGGCAGCATTTT. This gives the protein CASSYMAGQHF.

This clonotype was seen more than once but under ten times. One end of the junction does not line up with germline, which may come from a read error. The J gene is TRBJ2-7, the V gene TRBV7-2, with 7 bases fitting TRBD2. Germline V gene lookup returns CDR1 SGHTA and CDR2 FQGNSA. CDR3 size: 15 residues. CDR3 DNA sequence: TGTGCTAGCAGCTTAGCCGCAGGGAGGGCCGACGAGCAGTACTTC. Encoded protein: CASSLAAGRADEQYF.

This rearrangement joins TRBV5-5 to TRBJ1-2; D is possibly TRBD1 (5 bases). Trimming cost V 5 bases and J 3 bases, with 14 bases left between them. This CDR3 is 14 amino acids long. Germline CDR1 is SGHKS and CDR2 is YYEKEE (reference sequence). The CDR3 DNA follows: TGTGCCAGCAGGAGGGGCAGTGACGACTATGGCTACACCTTC. This encodes CASRRGSDDYGYTF.

This chain connects TRBV11-2 to TRBJ1-2, with D uncertain. The CDR3 sequence is 13 residues long. Trimming pared 0 bases from V and 4 bases from J, leaving 6 bases between. Germline CDR1 is SGHAT and CDR2 is FQNNGV. The DNA for the CDR3 is TGTGCCAGCAGCTTAGACCAGATCTATGGCTACACCTTC. Its protein product is CASSLDQIYGYTF.

This clonotype has only a few counts. This chain uses TRBV5-1 with TRBJ1-5; D remains unclear. The V end was cut by 3 bases, the J end by 1 base, with 11 bases between. The germline CDR1 and CDR2 sequences are SGHRS and YFSETQ. The CDR3 totals 15 residues. CDR3 residues: CASSSDVGSNQPQHF. In DNA form, the CDR3 reads TGCGCCAGCAGCTCTGACGTGGGAAGCAATCAGCCCCAGCATTTT.

V gene TRBV3-1 combines with J gene TRBJ2-1; 10 bases line up with TRBD2. The germline V gene has CDR1 LGHDT and CDR2 YNNKEL (reference sequence). This CDR3 contains 15 residues. Unmatched junction bases numbered 6, after V lost 4 bases and J lost 6 bases. The CDR3 region is CASSPGLARPNEQFF. The CDR3 nucleotides are TGTGCCAGCAGCCCGGGACTAGCGCGGCCCAATGAGCAGTTCTTC.

The table lists this clonotype with a count of one. Mismatch with germline at one junction end may stem from a read error. The chain joins TRBV12-3 or TRBV12-4 to TRBJ2-5; D not resolved. This CDR3 spans 13 amino acids. The CDR3, as DNA: TGCGCCAGCAGTTTGGAACACCTCAGAATTGAGTACTTC. This codes for CASSLEHLRIEYF.

This clonotype was picked up a small number of times. The genes are TRBV7-9 and TRBJ2-3; the D is unclear. The V gene lost 4 bases and the J gene lost 2 bases, with 19 bases spanning the gap. CDR3 size: 17 residues. CDR1 is SEHNR and CDR2 is FQNEAQ in the germline V gene (reference sequence). DNA of the CDR3: TGTGCCAGCAGCTCTACACCATTCGATAGGGCCACAGATACGCAGTATTTT. It yields the protein CASSSTPFDRATDTQYF.

The chain couples TRBV10-2 to TRBJ2-3; 7 nucleotides align to TRBD2. J was trimmed by 2 bases and V by 4 bases; bases with no gene match: 9. The CDR3 spans 16 residues. Looked up from germline, CDR1 is WSHSY and CDR2 is SAAADI. CDR3 amino acids: CASSGYRGGNTDTQYF. The CDR3, as DNA: TGCGCCAGCAGTGGGTACCGCGGGGGAAACACAGATACGCAGTATTTT.

This chain links TRBV6-2 or TRBV6-3 with TRBJ2-1, with TRBD1 identical over 7 bases. V shed 7 bases, J shed 2 bases, and the junction held 5 bases outside the gene matches. The CDR3 length is 14 residues. Germline V gives CDR1 MNHEY, CDR2 SVGEGT. The CDR3 loop reads CASITTGAYNEQFF. CDR3 sequence (DNA): TGTGCCAGCATTACTACAGGGGCCTACAATGAGCAGTTCTTC.

The chain joins TRBV29-1 to TRBJ1-2; the D is unclear. CDR1 SQVTM and CDR2 ANQGSEA come from the germline V gene. The CDR3 runs 10 residues. V was trimmed by 6 bases and J by 6 bases, leaving 8 bases between them. CDR3 nucleotide sequence: TGCAGCGTGTCAGTGGATGGCTACACCTTC. This gives the protein CSVSVDGYTF.

This clonotype was picked up many times. The chain carries TRBV9 and TRBJ1-5, with 9 bases aligning to TRBD1. J was trimmed by 7 bases and V by 4 bases; bases with no gene match: 6. The length of the CDR3 is 14 residues. Germline assignment: CDR1 SGDLS and CDR2 YYNGEE. CDR3 in DNA: TGTGCCAGCAGCCCGGGACAGGGAAGACAGCCCCAGCATTTT. Protein: CASSPGQGRQPQHF.

Only a few counts were recorded for this clonotype. This chain links TRBV7-2 with TRBJ2-3, with D possibly being TRBD2 (6 bases). Germline lookup yields CDR1 SGHTA and CDR2 FQGNSA. The CDR3 is made up of 15 amino acids. The V end lost 5 bases, the J end lost 1 base, and 13 bases lay between the germline ends. CDR3 DNA: TGTGCCAGCAGCACCCGGCGGGGCGGCACAGATACGCAGTATTTT. Its translation: CASSTRRGGTDTQYF.

The chain carries TRBV7-2 and TRBJ1-2, with 7 positions matching TRBD1. CDR3 length equals 16 residues. V gave up 4 bases and J gave up 7 bases; unmatched junction bases: 15. Germline V gives CDR1 SGHTA, CDR2 FQGNSA. The CDR3 bases are TGTGCCAGCAGCTCGTCCGGGACAGCCGGGGGAGGTGGCTACACCTTC. Protein product: CASSSSGTAGGGGYTF.

The CDR3 DNA reads TGTGCCAGCAGTCTCTCCGGACAGGGAAGGAGCGAGCAGTACTTC. Protein: CASSLSGQGRSEQYF. The chain employs TRBV6-5 and TRBJ2-7; 8 bases agree with TRBD1. The germline V gene encodes CDR1 MNHEY and CDR2 SVGAGI. The CDR3 runs 15 residues. J gave up 6 bases and V 5 bases, and 12 bases lay outside the gene matches.

The genes are TRBV20-1 and TRBJ2-5; 9 bases match TRBD2. From germline, CDR1 is DFQATT and CDR2 SNEGSKA (reference sequence). This CDR3 has 12 residues. The CDR3 bases are TGCGGTCCTAGCGGGGCTGGAGAGACCCAGTACTTC. It codes for CGPSGAGETQYF.

The CDR3, as DNA: TGTGCCAGCAGCCTTGGACAGGGGGTCCAAGAGACCCAGTACTTC. Encoded protein: CASSLGQGVQETQYF. V usage is TRBV13 and J usage is TRBJ2-5; the match to TRBD1 covers 10 bases. Trimming removed 5 bases from V and 1 base from J; junction bases left unmatched: 4. Germline lookup yields CDR1 PRHDT and CDR2 FYEKMQ (reference sequence). The CDR3 extends over 15 amino acids.

This chain uses TRBV27 with TRBJ2-7, with TRBD1 matching over 9 bases. In germline, CDR1 is MNHEY, CDR2 SMNVEV (reference sequence). This CDR3 has 14 amino acids. The V segment lost 6 bases and the J segment 6 bases; nucleotides outside the gene matches: 9. CDR3 sequence reads: CASSSLGQGREQYF. DNA of the CDR3: TGTGCCAGCAGCTCCCTGGGACAGGGACGCGAGCAGTACTTC.

This clonotype was recorded once. The CDR3 is CSVAQGKNIQYF. The CDR3 DNA follows: TGCAGCGTTGCCCAGGGCAAAAACATTCAGTACTTC. The rearrangement links TRBV29-1 to TRBJ2-4, with D perhaps TRBD1 (5 bases). The CDR3 runs 12 residues. Germline V gene data show CDR1 as SQVTM and CDR2 as ANQGSEA. Trimming cost V 4 bases and J 3 bases, with 7 bases left between them.

The gene calls are TRBV5-1 and TRBJ2-5, with a weak D call TRBD1 (5 bases). The CDR3 has 15 amino acids. V dropped 4 bases and J dropped 0 bases, with 13 bases sitting between them. CDR1 SGHRS and CDR2 YFSETQ come from the germline V gene. The CDR3 is CASSRIDSYQETQYF. DNA for the CDR3: TGCGCCAGCAGCCGAATCGACAGTTACCAAGAGACCCAGTACTTC.

There are many counts of this clonotype. CDR3: CASSQAPSGTNSYEQYF. The CDR3 DNA reads TGCGCCAGCAGCCAAGCGCCTAGCGGAACTAACTCCTACGAGCAGTACTTC. The V gene is TRBV4-3, the J gene TRBJ2-7; 7 bases fit TRBD2. V was clipped by 1 base and J by 0 bases; unmatched bases: 9. Looked up from germline, CDR1 is LGHNA and CDR2 is YSLEER. CDR3 size: 17 residues.

This clonotype has just a few counts. For the CDR3, the DNA is TGCAGTGCTAGAAGGGACGACTCCATGGGTGAGCAGTACTTC. Protein: CSARRDDSMGEQYF. The chain couples TRBV20-1 to TRBJ2-5, with D perhaps assigned TRBD1 or TRBD2 (5 bases each). The V end was cut by 2 bases, the J end by 11 bases, with 21 bases between. This CDR3 comprises 14 residues. Germline CDR1 reads DFQATT; CDR2 reads SNEGSKA (reference sequence).

A few counts support this clonotype. The chain links TRBV5-6 to TRBJ2-5, with 11 bases lining up with TRBD2. Germline assignment: CDR1 SGHDT and CDR2 YYEEEE. V shed 4 bases and J 3 bases; nucleotides not matched to a gene: 5. This CDR3 region has 15 residues. The CDR3 spells CASSKGTSGKETQYF. In DNA, the CDR3 is TGTGCCAGCAGCAAGGGGACTAGCGGAAAAGAGACCCAGTACTTC.

J is TRBJ2-6 and V is TRBV20-1; 9 positions agree with TRBD1. Germline V CDR1 and CDR2: DFQATT, SNEGSKA (reference sequence). Germline trimming cut 0 bases from V and 0 bases from J; bases unmatched to any gene: 12. This CDR3 has 20 residues. The CDR3 DNA reads TGCAGTGCTAGAGATGAATTCAAGAGGACAGGGGTCTCTGGGGCCAACGTCCTGACTTTC. This encodes CSARDEFKRTGVSGANVLTF.